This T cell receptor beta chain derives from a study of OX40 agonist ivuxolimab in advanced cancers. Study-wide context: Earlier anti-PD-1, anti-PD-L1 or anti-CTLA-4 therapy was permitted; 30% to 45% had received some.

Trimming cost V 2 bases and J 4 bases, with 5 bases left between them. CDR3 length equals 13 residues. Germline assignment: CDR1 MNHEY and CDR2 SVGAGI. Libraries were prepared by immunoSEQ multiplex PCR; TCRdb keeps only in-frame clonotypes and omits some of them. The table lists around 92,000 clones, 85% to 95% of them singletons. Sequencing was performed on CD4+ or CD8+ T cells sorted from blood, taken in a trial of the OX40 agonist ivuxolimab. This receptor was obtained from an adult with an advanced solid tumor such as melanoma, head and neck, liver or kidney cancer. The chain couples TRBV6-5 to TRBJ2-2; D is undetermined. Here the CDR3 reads CASSYRVTGELFF. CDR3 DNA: TGTGCCAGCAGTTACCGGGTCACCGGGGAGCTGTTTTTT.